What follows are 11 T cell receptor beta chains derived from one specimen sequenced in a study of T cell responses to AZD1222 COVID-19 vaccine. Method: immunoSEQ multiplex PCR; TCRdb's copy keeps in-frame clones and lacks some. The top ten clones hold around 1.7% of a sample with 200,000 to 250,000 clones, approximately 94% of them seen once. The sequenced sample was peripheral blood, obtained 28 days after the second dose of the MenACWY control vaccine. Receptors were obtained from an adult who received the MenACWY meningococcal vaccine as a control.

About this clone itself: The junction shows a germline mismatch at one end, possibly a read error. The chain joins TRBV19 to TRBJ2-2; 14 positions agree with TRBD2. This CDR3 has 19 residues. CDR1 and CDR2 (germline): LNHDA, SQIVND (reference sequence). The CDR3 reads CASSIFRTSGGREHRGAVF. In DNA, the CDR3 is TGTGCCAGTAGTATTTTCAGGACTAGCGGGGGGAGAGAACACCGGGGAGCTGTTTTT.

The rearrangement joins TRBV11-2 to TRBJ2-2; D call uncertain. The V end lost 5 bases, the J end lost 7 bases, and 17 bases lay between the germline ends. Germline V gene data show CDR1 as SGHAT and CDR2 as FQNNGV. The CDR3 has 15 amino acids. The DNA for the CDR3 is TGTGCCAGCAGCCGGCCAAGGGATGTTGGCGGGGAGCTGTTTTTT. Its protein product is CASSRPRDVGGELFF.

This chain joins TRBV4-1 and TRBJ2-2; 12 nucleotides align to TRBD2. Per germline, CDR1 MGHRA and CDR2 YSYEKL. Trimming removed 0 bases from V and 2 bases from J; junction bases left unmatched: 7. The CDR3 is 19 amino acids. The CDR3 DNA reads TGCGCCAGCAGCCAAGATACCCTAGCGGGGGGGCCCAACACCGGGGAGCTGTTTTTT. Encoded protein: CASSQDTLAGGPNTGELFF.

In its sample, this clone was seen once. The gene calls are TRBV4-1 and TRBJ1-2; no reliable D call. Trimming left V 0 bases short and J 2 bases short, with 7 bases between. The germline CDR1 and CDR2 sequences are MGHRA and YSYEKL. The CDR3 extends over 14 amino acids. The DNA of the CDR3 is TGCGCCAGCAGCCAAGAAATAGTAAACTATGGCTACACCTTC. The encoded protein is CASSQEIVNYGYTF.

The chain combines TRBV28 with TRBJ1-1; D is possibly TRBD1 (5 bases). Trimming cost V 6 bases and J 5 bases, with 16 bases left between them. Germline CDR1 is MDHEN and CDR2 is SYDVKM. CDR3 length: 14 residues. CDR3 sequence reads: CASSPGGTSTEAFF. CDR3 nucleotide sequence: TGTGCCAGCAGCCCTGGGGGGACCTCGACTGAAGCTTTCTTT.

The rearrangement links TRBV6-6 to TRBJ1-6, with TRBD1 matching over 7 bases. This CDR3 comprises 14 residues. V gave up 8 bases and J gave up 7 bases; unmatched junction bases: 8. Germline V gene lookup returns CDR1 MNHNY and CDR2 SVGAGI (reference sequence). CDR3: CASGTGVLNSPLHF. Here the CDR3 DNA reads TGTGCCAGCGGTACAGGGGTCCTCAATTCACCCCTCCACTTT.

The CDR3 spells CASSYGTDTQYF. CDR3 nucleotide sequence: TGTGCCAGCAGTTATGGGACAGATACGCAGTATTTT. V and J are TRBV3-1 (or the pseudogene TRBV3-2) and TRBJ2-3; D is ambiguous. From germline, CDR1 is LGHDT and CDR2 YNNKEL (reference sequence). V gave up 6 bases and J gave up 3 bases, with 7 bases separating them. CDR3 size: 12 residues.

V is TRBV7-9 and J is TRBJ1-2, with a weak D call TRBD1 (6 bases). V was clipped by 3 bases and J by 6 bases, with 11 bases between them. The CDR3 consists of 13 residues. The V gene's germline CDR1 is SEHNR and CDR2 FQNEAQ (reference sequence). The CDR3 loop is CASSFRDIHGYTF. In nucleotides, the CDR3 is TGTGCCAGCAGCTTCCGGGACATCCATGGCTACACCTTC. The variable domain in full, completed from reference TRBV7-9 and TRBJ1-2, reads DTGVSQNPRHKITKRGQNVTFRCDPISEHNRLYWYRQTLGQGPEFLTYFQNEAQLEKSRLLSDRFSAERPKGSFSTLEIQRTEQGDSAMYLCASSFRDIHGYTFGSGTRLTVV.

The chain carries TRBV19 and TRBJ1-2; 10 bases map to TRBD1. With 8 bases clipped from V and 5 bases from J, the junction kept 11 bases outside the gene matches. Germline CDR1 is LNHDA and CDR2 is SQIVND (reference sequence). This CDR3 is 15 amino acids long. The CDR3 coding sequence is TGTGCCAGTTCAACTCCGGGACAGGGGCCGTATGGCTACACCTTC. This translates into CASSTPGQGPYGYTF.

The chain carries TRBV7-3 and TRBJ2-3; 8 nucleotides align to TRBD2. The CDR3 sequence is 15 residues long. Germline trimming cut 3 bases from V and 2 bases from J; bases unmatched to any gene: 4. Germline V gives CDR1 SGHTA, CDR2 FQGTGA. CDR3 in amino acids: CASSFNGRDTDTQYF. In nucleotides, the CDR3 is TGTGCCAGCAGCTTTAACGGGAGGGACACAGATACGCAGTATTTT.

The genes are TRBV27 and TRBJ2-1, with 9 positions matching TRBD2. Germline V gene sequence: CDR1 MNHEY, CDR2 SMNVEV (reference sequence). The CDR3 contains 17 residues. V trimming: 0 bases; J trimming: 0 bases; junction bases outside the gene matches: 3. In DNA form, the CDR3 reads TGTGCCAGCAGTTTATCGGCTAGCGGGAACTCCTACAATGAGCAGTTCTTC. Protein: CASSLSASGNSYNEQFF.